The rows below give T cell receptor beta chains drawn from one sample of a study of CD4 T cells in relation to SARS-CoV-2 and coronaviruses. Sequenced by immunoSEQ multiplex PCR; TCRdb stores in-frame clones only, minus some. The repertoire holds about 23,000 clones, with 70% to 80% as singletons. These TCRs are of unknown antigen specificity. The specimen was CD4+ T cells from PBMCs, cultured in vitro. The receptors stem from a human donor in good health. Both conserved end residues are part of each CDR3. Fields, in order: V gene, CDR3 protein.

V: TRBV9
CDR3: CASSYSTGTGEAFF

V: TRBV5-1
CDR3: CASSLEVGRKLDGYTF

V: TRBV28
CDR3: CASSNAGRPNEQYF

V: TRBV12-3/TRBV12-4
CDR3: CASTTGTDQPQHF

V: TRBV7-9
CDR3: CASSLGRGEQFF

V: TRBV24-1
CDR3: CATSERQNEQFF

V: TRBV3-1/TRBV3-2
CDR3: CASSPRDRTGNTIYF

V: TRBV28
CDR3: CASHRGPTIDAFF

V: TRBV14
CDR3: CASSETGKSSYEQYF

V: TRBV3-1/TRBV3-2
CDR3: CASSQDASYYGYTF

V: TRBV19
CDR3: CASSIRPGTALSGANVLTF

V: TRBV6-1
CDR3: CASSEARTSGRNEQYF

V: TRBV15
CDR3: CATSSDRGAGATDTQYF

V: TRBV3-1/TRBV3-2
CDR3: CASSYRTGAGTEAFF

V: TRBV25-1
CDR3: CASRPGGHASYNEQFF

V: TRBV2
CDR3: CASRKSAIPSYGYTF

V: TRBV7-9
CDR3: CAQAAALNTEAFF

V: TRBV7-9
CDR3: CASSPQGQGYNEQFF

V: TRBV3-1/TRBV3-2
CDR3: CASSPGTPNYGYTF

V: TRBV7-8
CDR3: CASLRGPGAKNIQYF

V: TRBV2
CDR3: CASRARTGRDGYTF

V: TRBV9
CDR3: CASSPTAGLSYEQYF

V: TRBV29-1
CDR3: CSPRLEGKLEAFF

V: TRBV12-3/TRBV12-4
CDR3: CASSLYEQYF

V: TRBV30
CDR3: CAWTQAGSVTDTQYF

V: TRBV7-8
CDR3: CASSFETGGDDYGYTF

V: TRBV6-5
CDR3: CASRLGLAGELFF

V: TRBV18
CDR3: CASSPGTGWETQYF

V: TRBV11-2
CDR3: CASSVTLGSGNTIYF

V: TRBV5-6
CDR3: CASSFRGVGKDYGYTF

V: TRBV19
CDR3: CASSRQEREQFF

V: TRBV5-4
CDR3: CASSLAGGDEQYF

V: TRBV3-1/TRBV3-2
CDR3: CASSPRTGLSSGNTIYF

V: TRBV7-9
CDR3: CASSLRSSSGRAVVETQYF

V: TRBV6-2/TRBV6-3
CDR3: CASSPIGTGDVRTGANVLTF

V: TRBV5-6
CDR3: CASSLGSTDTQYF

V: TRBV2
CDR3: CASTAGTGYTF

V: TRBV11-2
CDR3: CASSSRQAPGTEAFF

V: TRBV27
CDR3: CASRRQGADTEAFF

V: TRBV28
CDR3: CASSSWAMNTEAFF

V: TRBV28
CDR3: CATPAGQGVFRGGYTF

V: TRBV5-1
CDR3: CASRNGWGEAFF

V: TRBV19
CDR3: CASSTRDRGNKQTYGYTF

V: TRBV3-1/TRBV3-2
CDR3: CASSQDVKGYEQYF

V: TRBV27
CDR3: CASSPRKDTLNQETQYF

V: TRBV30
CDR3: CAWGVDYSYNTGELFF

V: TRBV9
CDR3: CASSDRGNQPQHF

V: TRBV28
CDR3: CASRSTANSYNSPLHF

V: TRBV5-1
CDR3: CASSTGIDYGYTF

V: TRBV11-3
CDR3: CASSRTSGASDTQYF

V: TRBV2
CDR3: CASTGEGRSAFF

V: TRBV7-6
CDR3: CASSLMADTQYF

V: TRBV19
CDR3: CASSIGGGRVLDTQYF

V: TRBV5-1
CDR3: CASSLEVAGSYEQYF

V: TRBV15
CDR3: CATSTQQSEAFF

V: TRBV7-9
CDR3: CASSSGLARGETQYF

V: TRBV30
CDR3: CAWSDPRETQYF

V: TRBV5-3
CDR3: CARSFVGTDKSQPQHF

V: TRBV5-1
CDR3: CASSLGGRYTGELFF